This T cell receptor (beta chain) was recovered during a study of beta chain features in type 1 diabetes. Whole-study findings and limits: A closer apparent resemblance between naive, central memory and Treg TCRB repertoires was seen in patients than in healthy donors. Cells with high TCR expression could be over-represented by cDNA sequencing. Moderate but significant shortening of TCRB CDR3s was recorded in all four CD4+ subsets from Type 1 diabetes patients.

Blood was drawn once from each donor into heparinised tubes. The draws averaged about 0.12 L. Researchers reported sorting CD4+ naive, central memory, regulatory and stem cell-like memory cells via CD45RO/CCR7/CD25/CD127/CD95/CD27. The sample holds a few counts of this clone. Antigen unknown. Since all of the isolated RNA was reverse transcribed, expressed TCRB transcripts were what got sequenced. Measured with immunoSEQ multiplex PCR; TCRdb has only the in-frame clones, and not every one. The data show fewer than 350,000 clones, approximately 15% seen once. The sequenced sample consisted of naive CD4+ T cells from blood. This TCR was sampled from a young man with type 1 diabetes.

CDR3 amino acids: CASIIRQGSTEAFF. DNA for the CDR3: TGTGCCAGCATCATACGACAGGGGTCCACTGAAGCTTTCTTT. V gene TRBV28 combines with J gene TRBJ1-1, with 8 bases matching TRBD1. CDR1 and CDR2 (germline): MDHEN, SYDVKM. The CDR3 length is 14 residues. Unmatched junction bases numbered 8, after V lost 7 bases and J lost 4 bases.